This T cell receptor beta chain derives from a study of long-term antiretroviral therapy in people with HIV. Study outcomes and limitations: Dominating the repertoire at all time points were the clones that expanded before ART. ART adherence, viral resistance and therapy changes went unrecorded.

As for this clone: Its cognate antigen is unknown.

The V gene's germline CDR1 is SGDLS and CDR2 YYNGEE. The CDR3 runs to 16 residues. The V and J ends lost 4 bases and 6 bases respectively, with 17 bases between them. It was version v3.0 of the immunoSEQ assay that was run at survey level. TCRdb's table, derived via immunoSEQ multiplex PCR, lists solely in-frame clones and lacks some. Of around 29,000 clones listed, around 89% are singletons. The genes are TRBV9 and TRBJ1-6; D gene uncertain. The sample consisted of unsorted PBMCs, taken 3.2 years before starting antiretroviral therapy. The TCR sequence derives from a man aged 50 to 60 with HIV. The CDR3, as DNA: TGTGCCAGCAGCCCGTATGGGCTGGACCTTAATTCACCCCTCCACTTT. This sequence encodes CASSPYGLDLNSPLHF.